A single sample is the source of the 30 T cell receptor beta chains below, sequenced in a study of cytomegalovirus exposure and HLA in healthy donors. This table comes from immunoSEQ multiplex PCR, and its TCRdb copy is limited to in-frame clones, with some not included. The sample lists 120,000 to 150,000 clones, more than 85% occurring once. The sample was PBMCs. These receptor sequences come from a man between 18 and 29 years old in good health and CMV-seronegative.

V is TRBV6-1 and J is TRBJ2-7; D gene unclear. Looked up from germline, CDR1 is MNHNS and CDR2 is SASEGT. CDR3 length: 12 residues. V was shortened by 10 bases and J by 3 bases, with 13 bases between the two germline ends. The CDR3, as DNA: TGTGCCACCGCCGACATTTTCTACGAGCAGTACTTC. This encodes CATADIFYEQYF.

V usage is TRBV5-1 and J usage is TRBJ1-1, with TRBD1 as a possible D gene (5 bases). CDR1 is SGHRS, CDR2 YFSETQ, per germline. This CDR3 region has 13 residues. V lost 6 bases and J lost 5, with 14 bases in between. CDR3 nucleotide sequence: TGCGCCAGCAATGGAGGGGCGGATACTGAAGCTTTCTTT. Its protein product is CASNGGADTEAFF.

The rearrangement links TRBV10-3 to TRBJ1-2; TRBD1 matches 9 bases. The CDR3 consists of 16 residues. Germline loops: CDR1 ENHRY, CDR2 SYGVKD. V lost 2 bases, J lost 6 bases, and 10 bases stayed unmatched. CDR3 in DNA: TGTGCCATCAGTGAGCGCCCCCTCACAGGGGGCGATGGCTACACCTTC. This gives the protein CAISERPLTGGDGYTF.

The chain links TRBV18 to TRBJ2-7, with 7 bases aligning to TRBD1. In germline, CDR1 is KGHSH, CDR2 LQKENI. V lost 2 bases to trimming and J lost 3 bases; unmatched junction nucleotides: 7. The CDR3 spans 15 residues. CDR3 sequence: CASSPEVNRGYEQYV. The CDR3 DNA follows: TGTGCCAGCTCACCAGAGGTAAACAGGGGCTACGAGCAGTACGTC.

This chain connects TRBV2 to TRBJ2-5; tentatively, D is TRBD1 (5 bases). This CDR3 region has 18 residues. Germline CDR1 reads SNHLY; CDR2 reads FYNNEI. Trimming took 5 bases from V and 1 from J, leaving 23 bases between them. The DNA for the CDR3 is TGTGCCAGCAGTTTACGACAGAGGCCGATGGGGCCCCAAGAGACCCAGTACTTC. Encoded protein: CASSLRQRPMGPQETQYF.

J is TRBJ2-7 and V is TRBV10-1; the match to TRBD2 covers 7 bases. This CDR3 has 12 residues. Per germline, CDR1 WNHNN and CDR2 SYGVQD (reference sequence). V was pared by 1 base and J by 6 bases, with 0 bases of the junction left unmatched. CDR3: CASSELAGEQYF. In DNA, the CDR3 is TGCGCCAGCAGTGAGTTAGCGGGCGAGCAGTACTTC.

This rearrangement joins TRBV27 to TRBJ1-2; 8 nucleotides agree with TRBD1. In germline, CDR1 is MNHEY, CDR2 SMNVEV (reference sequence). V lost 3 bases, J lost 4 bases, and 13 bases stayed unmatched. The CDR3 covers 17 residues. This CDR3 reads CASSLVAGRGRFYGYTF. CDR3 in DNA: TGTGCCAGCAGTTTGGTAGCGGGCAGGGGGCGGTTCTATGGCTACACCTTC.

With regard to this clone: The same CDR3 is also encoded by other DNA sequences in this sample. The chain combines TRBV9 with TRBJ1-1; the D is unclear. Germline CDR1 reads SGDLS; CDR2 reads YYNGEE. Trimming took 0 bases from V and 1 from J, leaving 4 bases between them. The CDR3 has 13 residues. The CDR3 region has the DNA TGTGCCAGCAGCGTAGCTCGGAACACTGAAGCTTTCTTT. Translated: CASSVARNTEAFF.

As regards this clone: The junction and the germline gene differ at one end; a read error may be behind it. The chain couples TRBV6-6 to TRBJ2-5; D may be TRBD2 (6 bases). Germline V CDR1 and CDR2: MNHNY, SVGAGI (reference sequence). CDR3 length: 16 amino acids. This CDR3 is CASNYGSTGVGETQYF. The DNA of the CDR3 is TGTGCCAGCAATTACGGGTCGACGGGGGTTGGAGAGACCCAGTACTTC.

The chain employs TRBV2 and TRBJ2-5, with 9 positions matching TRBD1. Unmatched junction bases numbered 7, after V lost 6 bases and J lost 2 bases. Germline loops: CDR1 SNHLY, CDR2 FYNNEI. This CDR3 is built from 15 residues. The CDR3 here is CASRHPDRGQETQYF. The CDR3 coding sequence is TGTGCCAGCAGGCACCCAGACAGGGGGCAAGAGACCCAGTACTTC.

The chain has TRBV7-9 and TRBJ2-3; no clear D gene. Germline assignment: CDR1 SEHNR and CDR2 FQNEAQ (reference sequence). The V and J ends lost 5 bases and 5 bases respectively, with 5 bases between them. This CDR3 contains 11 residues. The CDR3 bases are TGTGCCAGCAGCCCCCAAGATACGCAGTATTTT. Its translation: CASSPQDTQYF.

The genes are TRBV10-3 and TRBJ2-3; D uncertain. CDR3 size: 13 residues. From germline, CDR1 is ENHRY and CDR2 SYGVKD. The V and J ends lost 6 bases and 0 bases respectively, with 7 bases between them. The CDR3 coding sequence is TGTGCCATCAGAACAGCTAGCACAGATACGCAGTATTTT. Amino acids: CAIRTASTDTQYF.

The genes are TRBV2 and TRBJ1-1, with D hard to call. CDR3 length equals 13 residues. V was pared by 3 bases and J by 1 base, with 6 bases between. Germline values: CDR1 SNHLY, CDR2 FYNNEI. Here the CDR3 reads CASSDSENTEAFF. CDR3 DNA: TGTGCCAGCAGTGACAGCGAGAACACTGAAGCTTTCTTT.

The chain has TRBV9 and TRBJ2-2; possibly TRBD2 for D (6 bases). Germline V gene data show CDR1 as SGDLS and CDR2 as YYNGEE. V was trimmed by 4 bases and J by 6 bases, leaving 16 bases between them. The CDR3 sequence is 15 residues long. The CDR3 spells CASSPLSGQPGELFF. The CDR3 DNA reads as TGTGCCAGCAGCCCTCTTAGCGGCCAACCCGGGGAGCTGTTTTTT.

This rearrangement joins TRBV28 to TRBJ1-2; D possibly corresponds to TRBD1 (5 bases). This CDR3 is built from 13 residues. The V end was cut by 3 bases, the J end by 6 bases, with 11 bases between. Per the germline V gene, CDR1 is MDHEN and CDR2 is SYDVKM. The CDR3 nucleotides read TGTGCCAGCAGTTTCGGCAGGGTCAATGGCTACACCTTC. Protein: CASSFGRVNGYTF.

The J gene is TRBJ2-3, the V gene TRBV10-1; 12 nucleotides match TRBD1. V lost 4 bases, J lost 2 bases, and 1 base stayed unmatched. This CDR3 has 15 amino acids. Germline V CDR1 and CDR2: WNHNN, SYGVQD (reference sequence). The CDR3 sequence is CASSGDRGLTDTQYF. The CDR3 DNA reads TGCGCCAGCAGTGGGGACAGGGGGCTCACAGATACGCAGTATTTT.

This clone appeared a single time. V usage is TRBV11-3 and J usage is TRBJ1-1; 7 positions match TRBD1. This CDR3 is 18 amino acids long. CDR1 is SGHNT, CDR2 YENEEA, per germline. The V segment lost 2 bases and the J segment 3 bases; nucleotides outside the gene matches: 15. The CDR3 spells CASSLRGRWGVRDTEAFF. The CDR3 coding sequence is TGTGCCAGCAGCTTAAGGGGGCGGTGGGGAGTTCGGGACACTGAAGCTTTCTTT.

For the CDR3, the DNA is TGTGCCAGCAGCGTAGACAGGGCGGTAGATACGCAGTATTTT. Translated, it gives CASSVDRAVDTQYF. The rearrangement uses TRBV9 and TRBJ2-3, with D tentatively TRBD1 (6 bases). V lost 0 bases and J 5 bases, leaving 10 bases between the germline ends. The germline gives CDR1 SGDLS, CDR2 YYNGEE. CDR3 length equals 14 residues.

V usage is TRBV28 and J usage is TRBJ2-1; a weak D match, TRBD1 (6 bases). Trimming pared 5 bases from V and 0 bases from J, leaving 14 bases between. Germline V gives CDR1 MDHEN, CDR2 SYDVKM. CDR3 size: 16 residues. This CDR3 reads CASSPSQGSSYNEQFF. The CDR3 DNA is TGTGCCAGCAGTCCTAGCCAGGGGAGCTCCTACAATGAGCAGTTCTTC.

The rearrangement joins TRBV7-2 to TRBJ2-5; the match to TRBD2 covers 11 bases. V lost 2 bases, J lost 5 bases, and 4 bases stayed unmatched. The CDR3 contains 15 residues. CDR1 and CDR2 from the germline V gene are SGHTA and FQGNSA. This chain's CDR3 is CASSLTSGGGETQYF. In DNA, the CDR3 is TGTGCCAGCAGCTTAACTAGCGGGGGTGGGGAGACCCAGTACTTC.

The chain joins TRBV5-1 to TRBJ2-3, with a tentative D call TRBD2 (7 bases). Germline CDR1 SGHRS, CDR2 YFSETQ. Trimming shortened V by 0 bases and J by 5 bases, and 13 bases separated the two germline ends. The CDR3 extends over 15 amino acids. Here the CDR3 reads CASSLERGAGDTQYF. The DNA of the CDR3 is TGCGCCAGCAGCTTGGAACGGGGGGCGGGAGATACGCAGTATTTT.

The chain is built from TRBV30 and TRBJ2-1; D is perhaps TRBD2 (6 bases). This CDR3 contains 14 residues. CDR1 GTSNPN and CDR2 SVGIG come from the germline V gene (reference sequence). Trimming removed 7 bases from V and 0 bases from J, with 13 bases in between. The CDR3 region has the DNA TGTGCCTCGAAACAGGACTACTCCTACAATGAGCAGTTCTTC. This codes for CASKQDYSYNEQFF.

This chain connects TRBV5-1 to TRBJ1-1; TRBD1 might be the D (6 bases). The CDR3 runs to 18 residues. Germline V gene lookup returns CDR1 SGHRS and CDR2 YFSETQ. Trimming removed 0 bases from V and 0 bases from J, with 18 bases in between. For the CDR3, the DNA is TGCGCCAGCAGCTTGGCCGACCGGGACACTTTCTTGAACACTGAAGCTTTCTTT. Protein sequence: CASSLADRDTFLNTEAFF.

V and J are TRBV5-1 and TRBJ2-5; the match to TRBD2 covers 9 bases. The CDR3 consists of 15 residues. The V and J ends lost 0 bases and 5 bases, in that order; junction bases with no gene match: 5. Per the germline V gene, CDR1 is SGHRS and CDR2 is YFSETQ. The CDR3 bases are TGCGCCAGCAGCTTGGTCCGCGGGGGGGCTGAGACCCAGTACTTC. Protein sequence: CASSLVRGGAETQYF.

The chain joins TRBV4-1 to TRBJ2-2; maybe TRBD1 (6 bases). Trimming took off 0 bases at V and 1 base at J, with 9 bases between the two ends. This CDR3 contains 16 residues. The germline CDR1 and CDR2 sequences are MGHRA and YSYEKL. The CDR3 bases are TGCGCCAGCAGCCAAGACCCAGGGGTGAACACCGGGGAGCTGTTTTTT. It is translated as CASSQDPGVNTGELFF.

The gene calls are TRBV7-6 and TRBJ2-5; a possible D gene is TRBD1 (7 bases). Looked up from germline, CDR1 is SGHVS and CDR2 is FNYEAQ. Trimming removed 6 bases from V and 1 base from J, with 12 bases in between. The CDR3 extends over 14 amino acids. DNA of the CDR3: TGTGCCAGCAGGGGCGGGGACAGCCAAGAGACCCAGTACTTC. Translated: CASRGGDSQETQYF.

This chain joins TRBV7-6 and TRBJ1-1; D is uncertain. The CDR3 is 12 residues long. From germline, CDR1 is SGHVS and CDR2 FNYEAQ. The V end was cut by 3 bases, the J end by 4 bases, with 6 bases between. The CDR3 reads CASSFLGTEAFF. The DNA for the CDR3 is TGTGCCAGCAGCTTTCTAGGCACTGAAGCTTTCTTT.

V gene TRBV4-3 combines with J gene TRBJ2-3; 7 nucleotides agree with TRBD1. Germline V CDR1 and CDR2: LGHNA, YSLEER. Unmatched junction bases numbered 5, after V lost 5 bases and J lost 3 bases. CDR3 length equals 14 residues. The CDR3 DNA follows: TGCGCCAGCAGCTATCGACAGGGAACAGATACGCAGTATTTT. This sequence encodes CASSYRQGTDTQYF.

This clone has only one observation. V and J are TRBV2 and TRBJ2-1, with TRBD1 matching over 8 bases. Germline V gene sequence: CDR1 SNHLY, CDR2 FYNNEI. The V gene end was trimmed by 7 bases and the J gene end by 9 bases; junction bases not matched to a gene: 8. The CDR3 extends over 13 amino acids. In DNA form, the CDR3 reads TGTGCCAGCACCCAGGGGGCGACGGGTGAGCAGTTCTTC. It is translated as CASTQGATGEQFF.

V is TRBV5-1 and J is TRBJ2-3, with 7 bases matching TRBD2. The germline V gene encodes CDR1 SGHRS and CDR2 YFSETQ. Unmatched junction bases numbered 7, after V lost 4 bases and J lost 2 bases. The CDR3 is 15 residues long. Here the CDR3 reads CASSRLAGHTDTQYF. CDR3 sequence (DNA): TGCGCCAGCAGCAGATTAGCGGGCCACACAGATACGCAGTATTTT.